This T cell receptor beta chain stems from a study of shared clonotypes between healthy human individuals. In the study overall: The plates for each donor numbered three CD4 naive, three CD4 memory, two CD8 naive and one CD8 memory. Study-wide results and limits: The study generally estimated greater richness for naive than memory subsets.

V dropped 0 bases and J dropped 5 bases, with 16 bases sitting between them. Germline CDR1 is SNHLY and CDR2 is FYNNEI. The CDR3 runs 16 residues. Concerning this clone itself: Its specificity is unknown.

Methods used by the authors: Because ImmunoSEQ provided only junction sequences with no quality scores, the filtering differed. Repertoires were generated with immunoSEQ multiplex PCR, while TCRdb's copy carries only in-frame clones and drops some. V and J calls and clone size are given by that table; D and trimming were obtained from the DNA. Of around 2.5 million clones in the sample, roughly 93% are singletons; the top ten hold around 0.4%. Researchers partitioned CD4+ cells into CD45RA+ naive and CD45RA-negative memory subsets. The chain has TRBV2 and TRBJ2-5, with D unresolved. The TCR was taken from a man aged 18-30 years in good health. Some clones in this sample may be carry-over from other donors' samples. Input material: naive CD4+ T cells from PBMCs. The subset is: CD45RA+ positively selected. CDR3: CASSEANARYGETQYF. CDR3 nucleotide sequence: TGTGCCAGCAGTGAAGCTAATGCACGTTATGGGGAGACCCAGTACTTC.